This TCR beta chain was identified in a study of T cells in Graves' hyperthyroidism and ophthalmopathy. About the research overall: Pretreatment peripheral blood was obtained at initial diagnosis.

V dropped 4 bases and J dropped 2 bases, with 8 bases sitting between them. This CDR3 is 13 amino acids long. The germline V gene has CDR1 SNHLY and CDR2 FYNNEI. This clonotype was seen at least ten times. There were TCR beta CDR3 regions amplified from RNA transcripts. First-round RT-PCR with HTBI primers amplified the TCR CDR3 region. TCRdb ran MiXCR on the multiplex PCR reads and lists one entry per CDR3 protein. This sample yields a few hundred thousand distinct CDR3 sequences, of which about 15% are seen a single time; about 30% belongs to the top ten. The chain has TRBV2 and TRBJ2-5, with a weak D call TRBD1 (5 bases). The TCR was taken from a woman aged 30 to 39 with Graves' hyperthyroidism. Input material: blood. CDR3 nucleotide sequence: TGTGCCAGCAGTGGGACATTACAAGAGACCCAGTACTTC. Amino acid sequence: CASSGTLQETQYF.